Listed below are T cell receptor beta chains from one sample, sequenced in a study of regulatory T cells in long-lasting Graves disease. TCRdb processed the multiplex PCR reads anew with MiXCR; each CDR3 protein has one entry. The table shows hundreds of thousands of distinct CDR3 sequences, with about 14% occurring only once. These data were also filed under a second study, of T cells in Graves' hyperthyroidism and ophthalmopathy.

Sequenced here: peripheral blood mononuclear cells (PBMCs), sampled at new diagnosis, from a patient treated with antithyroid drugs. The receptors here all came from a man aged 25-40 years with Graves disease. Each CDR3 is given with its conserved first and last residue.

>TRBV6-1
CASREGSEQFF
>TRBV30
CACKKFSGAPTGEQYF
>TRBV18
CASSYRHSNQPQHF
>TRBV11-2
CASSPRGLRSGYTF
>TRBV5-1
CASSPRSNEQYF
>TRBV3-1
CASSGDSPSYGYTF
>TRBV4-1
CASSQDSRPGGEAFF
>TRBV30
CAQLGGGNGSYEQYF
>TRBV5-1
CASSSGASSYEQYF
>TRBV2
CASRRASGSTDTQYF
>TRBV5-1
CASSLGAGSSYNEQFF
>TRBV20-1
CSARGEMDCGYTF
>TRBV6-1
CASTGTSGYEQYF
>TRBV4-1
CASSQDPSSRSGNTIYF
>TRBV10-3
CAISAVGGSHSYEQYF
>TRBV10-1
CASSESLAIAYNEQFF